A single sample is the source of the 15 T cell receptor beta chains below, sequenced in a study of identical twins. TCRdb re-called the 5' RACE reads through MiXCR, storing one row per CDR3 protein. Here the sample spans about 200,000 distinct CDR3 sequences, roughly a tenth being singletons. The sequenced sample consisted of memory T cells sorted from blood. These receptors originate from a man between 50 and 59 years old in good health.

This clonotype was picked up many times. The J gene is TRBJ1-1, the V gene TRBV4-1, with a weak D call TRBD1 (5 bases). The germline V and J ends were trimmed by 9 bases and 0 bases, with 14 bases remaining between them. Per the germline V gene, CDR1 is MGHRA and CDR2 is YSYEKL. This CDR3 has 14 amino acids. CDR3 nucleotides: TGCGCCAGTAGACAGAGCGCGATGAACACTGAAGCTTTCTTT. Amino acid sequence: CASRQSAMNTEAFF.

The V gene is TRBV6-1, the J gene TRBJ1-6; D unclear. Per the germline V gene, CDR1 is MNHNS and CDR2 is SASEGT. The CDR3 is 14 residues long. Trimming pared 8 bases from V and 4 bases from J, leaving 12 bases between. The CDR3 nucleotides are TGTGCCAGCTCAAGGACTACTTATAATTCACCCCTCCACTTT. Encoded protein: CASSRTTYNSPLHF.

This clonotype was counted many times. The J gene is TRBJ2-1, the V gene TRBV29-1, with 8 bases lining up with TRBD2. The CDR3 consists of 14 residues. Germline CDR1 is SQVTM and CDR2 is ANQGSEA. The junction had 9 bases not matched to a gene; V was cut back by 4 bases and J by 7 bases. The DNA for the CDR3 is TGCAGCGTTGGGGCTAGCGGGCGGGGGAATGAGCAGTTCTTC. This encodes CSVGASGRGNEQFF.

This chain uses TRBV20-1 with TRBJ2-1, with 7 bases lining up with TRBD2. The CDR3 loop spans 16 amino acids. V was clipped by 0 bases and J by 4 bases; unmatched bases: 9. Germline V gives CDR1 DFQATT, CDR2 SNEGSKA (reference sequence). CDR3 sequence: CSARDVRLADYNEQFF. DNA for the CDR3: TGCAGTGCTAGAGATGTTAGGCTAGCGGATTACAATGAGCAGTTCTTC.

This clonotype was seen only a few times. The chain uses TRBV7-9 and TRBJ1-1, with D possibly being TRBD1 (5 bases). Per germline, CDR1 SEHNR and CDR2 FQNEAQ (reference sequence). This CDR3 comprises 15 residues. Trimming cost V 5 bases and J 0 bases, with 13 bases left between them. CDR3 loop: CASSLSGRLNTEAFF. The CDR3 bases are TGTGCCAGCAGCCTATCAGGGAGGCTGAACACTGAAGCTTTCTTT.

This clonotype has just a few counts. This chain links TRBV29-1 with TRBJ1-4, with 9 bases that match TRBD1. Germline assignment: CDR1 SQVTM and CDR2 ANQGSEA. The CDR3 is 14 amino acids. Unmatched junction bases numbered 9, after V lost 5 bases and J lost 8 bases. The CDR3 nucleotides are TGCAGCGTTATCCCGGGACAGGGAGGCGAAAAACTGTTTTTT. This sequence encodes CSVIPGQGGEKLFF.

The chain uses TRBV7-2 and TRBJ1-4; D is unresolved. The CDR3 sequence is 13 residues long. The germline V gene encodes CDR1 SGHTA and CDR2 FQGNSA. Trimming shortened V by 3 bases and J by 7 bases, and 9 bases separated the two germline ends. The CDR3 region has the DNA TGTGCCAGCAGCTTCTCGCGGGTTGAAAAACTGTTTTTT. Its protein is CASSFSRVEKLFF.

This clonotype was seen only a few times. The V and J genes are TRBV29-1 and TRBJ2-2; D remains unclear. CDR3 size: 12 residues. Germline assignment: CDR1 SQVTM and CDR2 ANQGSEA. V gave up 4 bases and J gave up 4 bases, with 7 bases separating them. CDR3 sequence reads: CSVGEITGELFF. The DNA of the CDR3 is TGCAGCGTTGGTGAGATCACCGGGGAGCTGTTTTTT.

V gene TRBV7-9 combines with J gene TRBJ1-2; D is uncertain. The V gene lost 1 base and the J gene lost 4 bases, with 16 bases spanning the gap. Germline loops: CDR1 SEHNR, CDR2 FQNEAQ (reference sequence). The length of the CDR3 is 16 residues. This CDR3 reads CASSLELRGISYGYTF. In nucleotides, the CDR3 is TGTGCCAGCAGCTTAGAACTCCGCGGGATCAGCTATGGCTACACCTTC. Full variable domain (rest looked up from reference TRBV7-9 and TRBJ1-2): DTGVSQNPRHKITKRGQNVTFRCDPISEHNRLYWYRQTLGQGPEFLTYFQNEAQLEKSRLLSDRFSAERPKGSFSTLEIQRTEQGDSAMYLCASSLELRGISYGYTFGSGTRLTVV.

The table lists this clonotype with a few counts. The V and J genes are TRBV19 and TRBJ2-1; 11 bases map to TRBD2. V gave up 5 bases and J gave up 9 bases; unmatched junction bases: 6. The CDR3 runs to 14 residues. CDR1 is LNHDA and CDR2 is SQIVND in the germline V gene (reference sequence). Here the CDR3 reads CASSLAGGPAEQFF. The CDR3 bases are TGTGCCAGTAGTTTAGCGGGAGGGCCGGCTGAGCAGTTCTTC.

This clonotype has only a few counts. This sequence joins TRBV7-9 and TRBJ1-2; D possibly corresponds to TRBD1 (5 bases). The CDR3 covers 14 residues. Germline V gives CDR1 SEHNR, CDR2 FQNEAQ (reference sequence). V lost 4 bases and J 5 bases, leaving 14 bases between the germline ends. The CDR3 is CASSSWGNSYGYTF. The CDR3 coding sequence is TGTGCCAGCAGCTCCTGGGGGAACTCGTATGGCTACACCTTC.

A few counts support this clonotype. V usage is TRBV7-2 and J usage is TRBJ2-3; 12 nucleotides match TRBD2. The CDR3 is 16 amino acids. Germline trimming cut 3 bases from V and 7 bases from J; bases unmatched to any gene: 8. CDR1 is SGHTA, CDR2 FQGNSA, per germline. The CDR3 region has the DNA TGTGCCAGCAGCTTGGGGCTAGCGGGGGGGGGAAATACGCAGTATTTT. This sequence encodes CASSLGLAGGGNTQYF. The full variable domain, in which reference TRBV7-2 and TRBJ2-3 provide the parts outside the CDR3, is GAGVSQSPSNKVTEKGKDVELRCDPISGHTALYWYRQSLGQGLEFLIYFQGNSAPDKSGLPSDRFSAERTGGSVSTLTIQRTQQEDSAVYLCASSLGLAGGGNTQYFGPGTRLTVL.

The chain links TRBV4-3 to TRBJ2-5; D is perhaps TRBD1 or TRBD2 (5 bases each). Trimming pared 0 bases from V and 5 bases from J, leaving 22 bases between. Germline V lookup: CDR1 LGHNA, CDR2 YSLEER. This CDR3 comprises 18 residues. As DNA, the CDR3 is TGCGCCAGCAGCCAAGATCTAGGGACGGGCAGAACGGGGGAGACCCAGTACTTC. This encodes CASSQDLGTGRTGETQYF.

This clonotype was detected ten times or more. The CDR3 coding sequence is TGCAGCGGGAGGGGCATGAACACTGAAGCTTTCTTT. Amino acids: CSGRGMNTEAFF. V and J are TRBV29-1 and TRBJ1-1; D might be TRBD1 (5 bases). V shed 7 bases and J shed 0 bases, with 9 bases lying between them. Germline lookup yields CDR1 SQVTM and CDR2 ANQGSEA. This CDR3 is 12 amino acids long. The entire variable domain, with the rest obtained from reference TRBV29-1 and TRBJ1-1, is as follows: SAVISQKPSRDICQRGTSLTIQCQVDSQVTMMFWYRQQPGQSLTLIATANQGSEATYESGFVIDKFPISRPNLTFSTLTVSNMSPEDSSIYLCSGRGMNTEAFFGQGTRLTVV.

The chain has TRBV20-1 and TRBJ1-2; possibly TRBD1 for D (5 bases). Germline CDR1 reads DFQATT; CDR2 reads SNEGSKA (reference sequence). The CDR3 is 14 residues long. Trimming shortened V by 6 bases and J by 4 bases, and 18 bases separated the two germline ends. CDR3 DNA: TGCAGTGCCCGGACCTTGGGGACCCTCTATGGCTACACCTTC. This codes for CSARTLGTLYGYTF.